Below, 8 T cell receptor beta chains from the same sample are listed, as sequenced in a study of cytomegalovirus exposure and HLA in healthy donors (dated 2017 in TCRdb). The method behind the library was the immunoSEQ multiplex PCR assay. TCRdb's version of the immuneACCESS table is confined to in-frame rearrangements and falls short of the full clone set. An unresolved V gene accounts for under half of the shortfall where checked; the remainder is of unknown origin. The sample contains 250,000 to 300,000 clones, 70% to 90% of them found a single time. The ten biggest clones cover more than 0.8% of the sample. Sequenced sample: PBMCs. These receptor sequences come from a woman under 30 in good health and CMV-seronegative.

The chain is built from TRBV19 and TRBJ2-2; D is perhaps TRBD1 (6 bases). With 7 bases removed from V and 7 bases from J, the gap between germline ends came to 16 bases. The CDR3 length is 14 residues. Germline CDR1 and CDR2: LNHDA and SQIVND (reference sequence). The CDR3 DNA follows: TGTGCCAGTAAACGGTGGGGGCTGGACGGGGAGCTGTTTTTT. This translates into CASKRWGLDGELFF. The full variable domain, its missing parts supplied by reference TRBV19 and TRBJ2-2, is DGGITQSPKYLFRKEGQNVTLSCEQNLNHDAMYWYRQDPGQGLRLIYYSQIVNDFQKGDIAEGYSVSREKKESFPLTVTSAQKNPTAFYLCASKRWGLDGELFFGEGSRLTVL.

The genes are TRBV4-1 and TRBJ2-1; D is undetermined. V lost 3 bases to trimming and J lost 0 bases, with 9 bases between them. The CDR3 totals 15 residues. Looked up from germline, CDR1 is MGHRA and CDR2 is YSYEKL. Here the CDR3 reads CASSQSLSSYNEQFF. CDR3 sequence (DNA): TGCGCCAGCAGCCAGTCTCTGAGCTCCTACAATGAGCAGTTCTTC.

This chain's CDR3 is CASSGQGPVIGYTF. CDR3 DNA: TGTGCCAGCAGTGGACAGGGCCCGGTTATTGGCTACACCTTC. The chain is built from TRBV6-5 and TRBJ1-2; 8 bases are a match to TRBD1. The V gene end was trimmed by 5 bases and the J gene end by 7 bases; junction bases not matched to a gene: 9. The V gene's germline CDR1 is MNHEY and CDR2 SVGAGI. This CDR3 has 14 residues.

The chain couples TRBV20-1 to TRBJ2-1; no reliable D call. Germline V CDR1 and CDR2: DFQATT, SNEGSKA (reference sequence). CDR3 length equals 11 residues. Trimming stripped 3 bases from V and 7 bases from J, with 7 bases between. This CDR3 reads CSARIRNEQFF. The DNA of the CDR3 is TGCAGTGCTAGGATCAGGAATGAGCAGTTCTTC.

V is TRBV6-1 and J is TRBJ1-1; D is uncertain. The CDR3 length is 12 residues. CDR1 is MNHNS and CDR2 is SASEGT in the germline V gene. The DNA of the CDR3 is TGTGGCACGGGTACCCTGAACACTGAAGCTTTCTTT. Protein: CGTGTLNTEAFF.

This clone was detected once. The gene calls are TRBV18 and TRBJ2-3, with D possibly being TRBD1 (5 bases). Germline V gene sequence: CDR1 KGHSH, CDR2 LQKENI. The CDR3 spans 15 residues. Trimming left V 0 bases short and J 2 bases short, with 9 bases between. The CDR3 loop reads CASSPPQGTTDTQYF. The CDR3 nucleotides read TGTGCCAGCTCACCACCTCAGGGAACCACAGATACGCAGTATTTT. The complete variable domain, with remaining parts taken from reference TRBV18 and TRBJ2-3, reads NAGVMQNPRHLVRRRGQEARLRCSPMKGHSHVYWYRQLPEEGLKFMVYLQKENIIDESGMPKERFSAEFPKEGPSILRIQQVVRGDSAAYFCASSPPQGTTDTQYFGPGTRLTVL.

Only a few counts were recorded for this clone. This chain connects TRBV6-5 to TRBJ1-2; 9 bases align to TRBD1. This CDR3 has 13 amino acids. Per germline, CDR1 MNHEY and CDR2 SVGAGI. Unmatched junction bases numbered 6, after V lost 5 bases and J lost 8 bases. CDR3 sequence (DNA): TGTGCCAGCAGTCCGGGACAGGGATCAGGCTACACCTTC. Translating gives CASSPGQGSGYTF.

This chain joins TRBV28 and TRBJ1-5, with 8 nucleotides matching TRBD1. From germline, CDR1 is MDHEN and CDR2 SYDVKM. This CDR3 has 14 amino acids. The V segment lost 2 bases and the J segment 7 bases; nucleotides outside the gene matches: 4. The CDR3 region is CASSLGQGFQPQHF. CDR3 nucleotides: TGTGCCAGCAGTTTAGGACAGGGCTTCCAGCCCCAGCATTTT.